The 30 T cell receptor beta chains listed next were all sequenced from one sample in a study of regulatory T cells in long-lasting Graves disease. With iRepertoire HTBI primers and Arm-PCR of CDR3 regions, TCR beta libraries were built. A single record per CDR3 protein comes from TCRdb applying MiXCR to the multiplex PCR reads. The repertoire holds some 500,000 distinct CDR3 sequences, with about 16% as singletons. The time point: newly diagnosed GD, antithyroid drugs for less than 3 months. Construction of the TCR library relied on RNA isolated from PBMCs. The same data also went into a second study, on T cells in Graves' hyperthyroidism and ophthalmopathy.

The sample in question was peripheral blood mononuclear cells (PBMCs), obtained at new diagnosis, from a patient treated with antithyroid drugs. The receptors originated from a woman aged 40 to 65 with Graves disease.

The genes are TRBV3-1 and TRBJ2-5; 9 nucleotides agree with TRBD2. This CDR3 contains 13 residues. In germline, CDR1 is LGHDT, CDR2 YNNKEL (reference sequence). Germline trimming cut 11 bases from V and 2 bases from J; bases unmatched to any gene: 6. CDR3: CAGLTSGQETQYF. For the CDR3, the DNA is TGTGCCGGCCTGACTAGCGGACAAGAGACCCAGTACTTC.

This chain joins TRBV5-1 and TRBJ2-5, with D tentatively TRBD2 (6 bases). Looked up from germline, CDR1 is SGHRS and CDR2 is YFSETQ. V lost 0 bases and J lost 7, with 13 bases in between. CDR3 size: 14 residues. CDR3 in amino acids: CASSLGPSEGTQYF. CDR3 DNA: TGCGCCAGCAGCTTGGGGCCTAGCGAAGGGACCCAGTACTTC.

J is TRBJ2-7 and V is TRBV12-3 or TRBV12-4; perhaps TRBD1 as D (6 bases). CDR3 length equals 14 residues. V shed 4 bases and J shed 2 bases, with 12 bases lying between them. CDR3 sequence (DNA): TGTGCCAGCAGTTACCCTTGGGGGCCCTACGAGCAGTACTTC. Translation gives CASSYPWGPYEQYF.

This clonotype showed up many times. The J gene is TRBJ1-5, the V gene TRBV7-9, with TRBD1 matching over 8 bases. The germline CDR1 and CDR2 sequences are SEHNR and FQNEAQ (reference sequence). Trimming removed 1 base from V and 4 bases from J; junction bases left unmatched: 9. CDR3 length: 17 residues. CDR3 sequence: CASSLGVGQGRNQPQHF. The CDR3 region has the DNA TGTGCCAGCAGCTTAGGAGTCGGACAGGGTCGGAATCAGCCCCAGCATTTT.

This clonotype was seen ten or more times. Here the CDR3 reads CASSDRREGHNEQFF. As DNA, the CDR3 is TGTGCCAGCAGTGATCGTAGGGAGGGACACAATGAGCAGTTCTTC. This chain links TRBV6-2 or TRBV6-3 with TRBJ2-1; 7 nucleotides align to TRBD2. The length of the CDR3 is 15 residues. V trimming: 5 bases; J trimming: 5 bases; junction bases outside the gene matches: 9. The germline gives CDR1 MNHEY, CDR2 SVGEGT.

This clonotype was recorded at least ten times. J is TRBJ2-1 and V is TRBV7-9, with D perhaps being TRBD1 or TRBD2 (7 bases each). The V end was cut by 3 bases, the J end by 9 bases, with 12 bases between. The V gene's germline CDR1 is SEHNR and CDR2 FQNEAQ (reference sequence). The CDR3 extends over 13 amino acids. CDR3 region: CASSFQGGSEQFF. As DNA, the CDR3 is TGTGCCAGCAGCTTCCAGGGGGGGAGTGAGCAGTTCTTC. Based on the CDR3 plus reference TRBV7-9 and TRBJ2-1, the full variable domain is DTGVSQNPRHKITKRGQNVTFRCDPISEHNRLYWYRQTLGQGPEFLTYFQNEAQLEKSRLLSDRFSAERPKGSFSTLEIQRTEQGDSAMYLCASSFQGGSEQFFGPGTRLTVL.

This clonotype has just a few counts. The V and J genes are TRBV3-1 and TRBJ1-5; maybe TRBD1 (5 bases). Between the trimmed V and J ends, which lost 1 base and 6 bases, there was a span of 10 bases. Per the germline V gene, CDR1 is LGHDT and CDR2 is YNNKEL (reference sequence). The CDR3 has 14 amino acids. The CDR3 spells CASSQVGGVQPQHF. Here the CDR3 DNA reads TGTGCCAGCAGCCAAGTGGGGGGAGTTCAGCCCCAGCATTTT.

This clonotype was recorded many times. The chain carries TRBV18 and TRBJ2-7; the D call may be TRBD1 or TRBD2 (5 bases each). Germline CDR1 KGHSH, CDR2 LQKENI. CDR3 length: 13 amino acids. V was shortened by 5 bases and J by 7 bases, with 15 bases between the two germline ends. The CDR3 nucleotides are TGTGCCAGCTCAGGGACGAGCATGGGGGAGCAGTACTTC. Protein sequence: CASSGTSMGEQYF.

This clonotype occurred many times. The chain has TRBV30 and TRBJ1-1, with D tentatively TRBD1 (6 bases). Germline V gene lookup returns CDR1 GTSNPN and CDR2 SVGIG (reference sequence). V was shortened by 0 bases and J by 0 bases, with 17 bases between the two germline ends. The CDR3 contains 17 residues. For the CDR3, the DNA is TGTGCCTGGAGTGTACTTGGACAGAAACTCATGAACACTGAAGCTTTCTTT. Its protein product is CAWSVLGQKLMNTEAFF. Combining the CDR3 with reference TRBV30 and TRBJ1-1 gives the whole variable domain SQTIHQWPATLVQPVGSPLSLECTVEGTSNPNLYWYRQAAGRGLQLLFYSVGIGQISSEVPQNLSASRPQDRQFILSSKKLLLSDSGFYLCAWSVLGQKLMNTEAFFGQGTRLTVV.

This clonotype was detected ten times or more. This chain uses TRBV28 with TRBJ2-1; 9 bases line up with TRBD1. Germline V gene sequence: CDR1 MDHEN, CDR2 SYDVKM. The ends lost 5 bases at V and 10 bases at J; junction bases unmatched: 12. This CDR3 is built from 15 residues. CDR3: CASSPGDRVGGEQFF. CDR3 nucleotides: TGTGCCAGCAGTCCCGGGGACAGGGTAGGTGGCGAGCAGTTCTTC.

This clonotype was recorded at least ten times. The chain couples TRBV7-2 to TRBJ2-5; 9 bases are shared with TRBD1. The CDR3 is made up of 17 amino acids. Germline V lookup: CDR1 SGHTA, CDR2 FQGNSA. Losses at the gene ends were 5 bases for V and 0 bases for J; bases not matched to a gene: 10. DNA for the CDR3: TGTGCCAGCAGCCGTCTGGACAGGGGTTACGACCAAGAGACCCAGTACTTC. It yields the protein CASSRLDRGYDQETQYF.

The sample holds many counts of this clonotype. The chain links TRBV12-3 or TRBV12-4 to TRBJ2-1; possible D gene TRBD2, 5 bases. V lost 5 bases to trimming and J lost 2 bases, with 10 bases between them. This CDR3 contains 14 residues. CDR3 sequence reads: CASSLRGTYNEQFF. In DNA form, the CDR3 reads TGTGCCAGCAGTCTCCGGGGTACCTACAATGAGCAGTTCTTC.

This clonotype was seen ten or more times. The J gene is TRBJ1-5, the V gene TRBV3-1; D uncertain. The CDR3 loop spans 13 amino acids. Per germline, CDR1 LGHDT and CDR2 YNNKEL (reference sequence). V lost 3 bases and J lost 7, with 10 bases in between. The CDR3 DNA is TGTGCCAGCAGCCATCAGCTAGGACAGCCCCAGCATTTT. Translating gives CASSHQLGQPQHF.

The rearrangement links TRBV25-1 to TRBJ2-7; the match to TRBD1 covers 8 bases. This CDR3 comprises 15 residues. The germline V gene has CDR1 MGHDK and CDR2 SYGVNS. V lost 8 bases and J lost 2; bases outside the gene matches: 11. As DNA, the CDR3 is TGTGCCAGCGGGCCGGGGACAGGCTTCCCCTACGAGCAGTACTTC. Protein: CASGPGTGFPYEQYF.

In this sample, this clonotype turned up many times. The J gene is TRBJ1-2, the V gene TRBV28; unclear D gene. The CDR3 runs 12 residues. In germline, CDR1 is MDHEN, CDR2 SYDVKM. Trimming stripped 3 bases from V and 4 bases from J, with 6 bases between. CDR3 in amino acids: CASSLAAYGYTF. Written as DNA, the CDR3 is TGTGCCAGCAGTTTGGCAGCCTATGGCTACACCTTC.

The chain links TRBV12-3 or TRBV12-4 to TRBJ1-1; 8 bases map to TRBD1. V was pared by 5 bases and J by 1 base, with 9 bases of the junction left unmatched. The CDR3 runs to 16 residues. The CDR3 nucleotides are TGTGCCAGCAGTACGTCAGGGGGCGCGAGGAACACTGAAGCTTTCTTT. Residues: CASSTSGGARNTEAFF.

There are a few counts of this clonotype. This chain joins TRBV5-6 and TRBJ2-1, with 9 nucleotides matching TRBD1. CDR1 is SGHDT and CDR2 is YYEEEE in the germline V gene. This CDR3 region has 13 residues. J was trimmed by 10 bases and V by 4 bases; bases with no gene match: 6. CDR3 DNA sequence: TGTGCCAGCAGCGGCACAGGGGGCGCGGAGCAGTTCTTC. Encoded protein: CASSGTGGAEQFF.

V usage is TRBV4-1 and J usage is TRBJ1-1; possible D gene TRBD1, 5 bases. Per the germline V gene, CDR1 is MGHRA and CDR2 is YSYEKL. Trimming removed 4 bases from V and 4 bases from J, with 25 bases in between. This CDR3 is 18 amino acids long. The CDR3 sequence: CASSPRVAGRGLRTEAFF. The CDR3 DNA is TGCGCCAGCAGCCCAAGAGTGGCAGGGAGAGGGTTACGCACTGAAGCTTTCTTT.

This clonotype was picked up many times. The gene calls are TRBV2 and TRBJ1-1, with D possibly being TRBD1 (5 bases). Trimming took off 0 bases at V and 10 bases at J, with 15 bases between the two ends. Germline lookup yields CDR1 SNHLY and CDR2 FYNNEI. The CDR3 consists of 14 residues. Written as DNA, the CDR3 is TGTGCCAGCAGTGAAGCCGAACAGGCGAGGGGAGCTTTCTTT. Its protein product is CASSEAEQARGAFF.

This clonotype was seen at least ten times. This rearrangement joins TRBV7-2 to TRBJ2-5; no firm D call. V lost 1 base, J lost 3 bases, and 6 bases lay in between. Germline V CDR1 and CDR2: SGHTA, FQGNSA. This CDR3 spans 13 amino acids. CDR3 bases: TGTGCCAGCAGCTTAGAACCTAAAGAGACCCAGTACTTC. Residues: CASSLEPKETQYF.

This clonotype was counted ten times or more. The V call is TRBV7-9, the J call TRBJ1-6; 7 bases fit TRBD1. V lost 5 bases to trimming and J lost 7 bases; unmatched junction nucleotides: 8. Per the germline V gene, CDR1 is SEHNR and CDR2 is FQNEAQ (reference sequence). The CDR3 covers 15 residues. CDR3 amino acids: CASSVYRGPNSPLHF. The CDR3 DNA reads as TGTGCCAGCAGCGTCTACAGGGGACCCAATTCACCCCTCCACTTT.

This clonotype was seen a handful of times. A read error may produce the germline difference seen at one junction end. The chain combines TRBV7-9 with TRBJ2-1, with D uncertain. The CDR3 consists of 13 residues. Germline V gives CDR1 SEHNR, CDR2 FQNEAQ (reference sequence). Written as DNA, the CDR3 is TGTGCCAGCAGCAAGGACGTTAGGGATGAGCAGCTCTTC. Translating gives CASSKDVRDEQLF.

The V and J genes are TRBV19 and TRBJ1-6; maybe TRBD1 (5 bases). The CDR3 runs to 16 residues. The germline gives CDR1 LNHDA, CDR2 SQIVND (reference sequence). V was trimmed by 7 bases and J by 9 bases, leaving 22 bases between them. The DNA of the CDR3 is TGTGCCAGTAAAACGGACCCGGGACGTTTGGGTTCACCCCTCCACTTT. It codes for CASKTDPGRLGSPLHF.

This clonotype has at least ten counts. The DNA for the CDR3 is TGTGCCAGCAGCGTAAATCAGGGTCAGTCACCCCTCCACTTT. Protein product: CASSVNQGQSPLHF. V gene TRBV9 combines with J gene TRBJ1-6, with D possibly matching TRBD1 (5 bases). The CDR3 is 14 amino acids. Germline V gene lookup returns CDR1 SGDLS and CDR2 YYNGEE. Between the trimmed V and J ends, which lost 1 base and 10 bases, there was a span of 12 bases.

A note on this clonotype: A much larger clone lies a single base off, so this may be a read error. J is TRBJ2-1 and V is TRBV18; 13 bases align to TRBD2. Germline V gene sequence: CDR1 KGHSH, CDR2 LQKENI. The CDR3 is 18 amino acids. J lost 3 bases, V lost 3 bases, and 8 bases had no gene match. CDR3 bases: TGTGCCAGCTCACCCGGACTAGCGGGGGTCGGTTGCTACAATGAGCAGTTCTTC. Amino acids: CASSPGLAGVGCYNEQFF.

The chain couples TRBV30 to TRBJ2-2, with D uncertain. Looked up from germline, CDR1 is GTSNPN and CDR2 is SVGIG (reference sequence). V lost 3 bases and J lost 8, with 10 bases in between. The CDR3 contains 12 residues. The CDR3 is CAWSYTAGELFF. The CDR3 nucleotides are TGTGCCTGGAGCTACACGGCAGGGGAGCTGTTTTTT.

This clonotype came up once. This sequence may be a read error, since a much larger clone differs from it by one base. The conserved phenylalanine or tryptophan normally closing the CDR3 is absent here, so this likely arose from a read error. The CDR3 reads CASSWDSFNYGYTL. CDR3 nucleotides: TGCGCCAGCAGCTGGGACAGCTTTAACTATGGCTACACCCTC. V is TRBV5-1 and J is TRBJ1-2, with TRBD1 matching over 7 bases. CDR1 is SGHRS, CDR2 YFSETQ, per germline. The CDR3 length is 14 residues. The V gene end was trimmed by 3 bases and the J gene end by 1 base; junction bases not matched to a gene: 3.

As for this clonotype: This may stem from a read error, because a much larger clone lies one nucleotide away. The CDR3 reads CASSLYRDSSYERYF. In nucleotides, the CDR3 is TGTGCCAGCAGTTTGTACCGAGACAGCTCCTACGAGCGGTACTTC. The chain uses TRBV6-2 or TRBV6-3 and TRBJ2-7; possible D gene TRBD1, 5 bases. This CDR3 is built from 15 residues. Germline CDR1 MNHEY, CDR2 SVGEGT.

The table lists this clonotype with a few counts. This chain joins TRBV12-3 or TRBV12-4 and TRBJ2-4, with a tentative D call TRBD1 (7 bases). V gave up 9 bases and J gave up 1 base, with 13 bases separating them. The CDR3 loop spans 14 amino acids. The CDR3 sequence is CASGRGRAKNIQYF. CDR3 nucleotides: TGTGCCAGTGGCAGGGGGAGGGCCAAAAACATTCAGTACTTC.

The chain recombines TRBV20-1 with TRBJ1-5, with 8 bases identical to TRBD1. This CDR3 contains 14 residues. J was trimmed by 6 bases and V by 2 bases; bases with no gene match: 6. CDR1 and CDR2 from the germline V gene are DFQATT and SNEGSKA (reference sequence). This CDR3 reads CSARTQGAGQPQHF. The CDR3 DNA reads as TGCAGTGCTAGAACTCAGGGGGCGGGTCAGCCCCAGCATTTT.